A selection of T cell receptor beta chains follows, all from one sample in a study of OX40 agonist ivuxolimab in advanced cancers. TCRdb's copy holds only in-frame clones and misses some; the assay was immunoSEQ multiplex PCR. The sample contains more than 100,000 clones, approximately 90% of which appear only once. The sequencing used CD4+ or CD8+ T cells sorted from blood, collected in a trial of the OX40 agonist ivuxolimab. Every receptor here comes from an adult with an advanced solid tumor such as melanoma, head and neck, liver or kidney cancer. Each CDR3 is given with its conserved first and last residue. A D gene is named only where the DNA matches it firmly. Clone size appears in some rows only: once, few, many, or a class for an expanded clone.

d_call,v_call,j_call,clone_size,cdr3_aa,cdr3_nt
TRBD2,TRBV27,TRBJ2-7,-,CASSLGTSGSENYEQYF,TGTGCCAGCAGTTTAGGGACTAGCGGGAGTGAGAACTACGAGCAGTACTTC
-,TRBV9,TRBJ2-7,-,CASSSRATTPYEQYF,TGTGCCAGCAGCTCCCGGGCCACAACACCCTACGAGCAGTACTTC
-,TRBV5-1,TRBJ2-7,-,CASSLDLYEQYF,TGCGCCAGCAGCTTAGACCTCTACGAGCAGTACTTC
TRBD1,TRBV5-4,TRBJ2-7,-,CASSLDRGMREQYF,TGTGCCAGCAGCCTGGACAGGGGAATGAGAGAGCAGTACTTC
-,TRBV7-6,TRBJ2-7,-,CASSSTVGEQYF,TGTGCCAGCAGCTCCACTGTGGGCGAGCAGTACTTC
TRBD1,TRBV5-1,TRBJ1-3,-,CASSSGQGAPGNTIYF,TGCGCCAGCAGCTCCGGGCAGGGGGCGCCGGGAAACACCATATATTTT
-,TRBV7-3,TRBJ1-1,-,CASSFTRNTEAFF,TGTGCCAGCAGCTTTACGAGGAACACTGAAGCTTTCTTT
-,TRBV29-1,TRBJ2-1,-,CSVEGSSYNEQFF,TGCAGCGTGGAGGGGAGCTCCTACAATGAGCAGTTCTTC
TRBD2,TRBV9,TRBJ2-1,-,CASSQRLASYNEQFF,TGTGCCAGCAGCCAACGACTAGCGTCCTACAATGAGCAGTTCTTC
-,TRBV19,TRBJ2-2,-,CASSITGQNTGELFF,TGTGCCAGTAGTATAACGGGACAGAACACCGGGGAGCTGTTTTTT
-,TRBV9,TRBJ2-1,once,CASSVTTNEQFF,TGTGCCAGCAGCGTAACTACCAATGAGCAGTTCTTC
TRBD1,TRBV19,TRBJ2-1,-,CASSAPGTGAYNEQFF,TGTGCCAGTAGTGCCCCCGGGACAGGGGCCTACAATGAGCAGTTCTTC
-,TRBV28,TRBJ1-2,-,CASSLLSGNYGYTF,TGTGCCAGCAGTTTATTATCGGGGAACTATGGCTACACCTTC
-,TRBV7-9,TRBJ2-5,few,CASSPRGPETQYF,TGTGCCAGCAGCCCCCGAGGGCCGGAGACCCAGTACTTC
TRBD2,TRBV5-1,TRBJ2-3,-,CASRETSGRRATDTQYF,TGCGCCAGCAGAGAGACTAGCGGGAGGAGGGCCACAGATACGCAGTATTTT
-,TRBV5-4,TRBJ1-2,-,CASSLGDGGNYGYTF,TGTGCCAGCAGCTTGGGGGATGGGGGGAACTATGGCTACACCTTC
-,TRBV6-5,TRBJ1-1,-,CASSYGGRVTNEAFF,TGTGCCAGCAGTTACGGTGGCAGGGTAACGAACGAAGCTTTCTTT
TRBD2,TRBV28,TRBJ2-3,-,CASSFDRGADTQYF,TGTGCCAGCAGTTTCGATCGGGGGGCAGATACGCAGTATTTT
TRBD2,TRBV19,TRBJ2-2,-,CASTPTSGRRITGELFF,TGTGCCAGTACCCCGACTAGCGGGAGGCGTATCACCGGGGAGCTGTTTTTT
TRBD1,TRBV4-3,TRBJ1-4,-,CASSQDLTGDLGEKLFF,TGCGCCAGCAGCCAAGATCTAACAGGGGATCTAGGTGAAAAACTGTTTTTT
-,TRBV9,TRBJ1-2,-,CASSVDYGAGTYGYTF,TGTGCCAGCAGCGTAGATTATGGGGCAGGTACCTATGGCTACACCTTC
-,TRBV29-1,TRBJ1-5,-,CSVKGWDSNQPQHF,TGCAGCGTCAAGGGGTGGGATAGCAATCAGCCCCAGCATTTT
TRBD1,TRBV2,TRBJ1-2,-,CASTYTGGGYTF,TGTGCCAGCACCTATACAGGGGGAGGCTACACCTTC
-,TRBV7-9,TRBJ2-2,-,CASRPTGFGELFF,TGTGCCAGCAGGCCGACAGGTTTTGGGGAGCTGTTTTTT
TRBD2,TRBV5-1,TRBJ2-1,-,CASSLGLAGLNEQFF,TGCGCCAGCAGCTTAGGTCTAGCGGGACTCAATGAGCAGTTCTTC
TRBD2,TRBV5-1,TRBJ2-7,few,CASSLEASGSFWQYF,TGCGCCAGCAGCTTGGAGGCTAGCGGCTCTTTTTGGCAGTACTTC
TRBD1,TRBV11-2,TRBJ1-1,-,CASSLTGTGVSEAFF,TGTGCCAGCAGCTTAACCGGGACAGGGGTGTCTGAAGCTTTCTTT
TRBD1,TRBV4-2,TRBJ2-6,-,CASRTGVNSGANVLTF,TGTGCCAGCAGGACAGGGGTTAACTCTGGGGCCAACGTCCTGACTTTC